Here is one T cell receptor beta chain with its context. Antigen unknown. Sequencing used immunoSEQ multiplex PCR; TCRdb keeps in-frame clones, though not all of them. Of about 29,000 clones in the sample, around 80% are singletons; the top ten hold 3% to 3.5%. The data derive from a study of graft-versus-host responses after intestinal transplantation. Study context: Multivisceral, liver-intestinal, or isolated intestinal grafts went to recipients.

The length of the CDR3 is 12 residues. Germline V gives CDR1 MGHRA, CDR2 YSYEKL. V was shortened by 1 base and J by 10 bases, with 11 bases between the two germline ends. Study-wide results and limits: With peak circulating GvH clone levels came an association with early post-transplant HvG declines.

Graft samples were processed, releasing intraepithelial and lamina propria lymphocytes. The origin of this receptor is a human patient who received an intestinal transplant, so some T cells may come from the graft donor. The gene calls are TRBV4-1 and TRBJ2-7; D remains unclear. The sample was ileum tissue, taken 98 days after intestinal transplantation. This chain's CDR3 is CASSQGRTDQYF. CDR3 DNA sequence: TGCGCCAGCAGCCAAGGAAGAACAGATCAGTACTTC.